This T cell receptor (beta chain) emerged from a study of CD8 T cells in ankylosing spondylitis. Findings and caveats of the study: Certain motif variants had earlier been reported in reactive arthritis synovial fluid and blood. Within peripheral blood, clones linked to disease were CD8+ and relatively rare.

TCRdb re-called the 5' RACE reads through MiXCR, storing one row per CDR3 protein. The sample lists about 360,000 distinct CDR3 sequences, 20% to 25% occurring once. This clonotype was detected a few times. No antigen is known for it. V lost 4 bases and J lost 5; bases outside the gene matches: 5. CDR3 size: 14 residues. Germline V CDR1 and CDR2: SGHDT, YYEEEE. The clonotype originates from a male donor with ankylosing spondylitis or in good health (not recorded which). The chain carries TRBV5-6 and TRBJ2-2, with 7 bases lining up with TRBD1. Source material: blood, either unsorted or a sorted T cell fraction (not recorded which). The CDR3 loop reads CASSPTGVTGELFF. The CDR3 nucleotides are TGTGCCAGCAGCCCTACAGGGGTAACCGGGGAGCTGTTTTTT.